This TCR beta chain was sequenced for a study of blood T cell repertoires in COVID-19. At the level of the study: Researchers got acute and convalescent COVID-19 samples from the United States, Italy and Spain.

This table comes from immunoSEQ multiplex PCR, and its TCRdb copy is limited to in-frame clones, with some not included. The sample includes 150,000 to 200,000 clones, 85% to 90% of them seen just once. This clone was seen only once. Germline V lookup: CDR1 SGHKS, CDR2 YYEKEE (reference sequence). The V gene lost 1 base and the J gene lost 0 bases, with 5 bases spanning the gap. This CDR3 contains 15 residues. Sequencing was done on a sample of peripheral blood. The origin of this receptor is a person between 65 and 79 years old with COVID-19, enrolled during active disease. The chain uses TRBV5-5 and TRBJ2-6, with no clear D. The CDR3 nucleotides are TGTGCCAGCAGCTTGATCAACTCTGGGGCCAACGTCCTGACTTTC. The encoded protein is CASSLINSGANVLTF.